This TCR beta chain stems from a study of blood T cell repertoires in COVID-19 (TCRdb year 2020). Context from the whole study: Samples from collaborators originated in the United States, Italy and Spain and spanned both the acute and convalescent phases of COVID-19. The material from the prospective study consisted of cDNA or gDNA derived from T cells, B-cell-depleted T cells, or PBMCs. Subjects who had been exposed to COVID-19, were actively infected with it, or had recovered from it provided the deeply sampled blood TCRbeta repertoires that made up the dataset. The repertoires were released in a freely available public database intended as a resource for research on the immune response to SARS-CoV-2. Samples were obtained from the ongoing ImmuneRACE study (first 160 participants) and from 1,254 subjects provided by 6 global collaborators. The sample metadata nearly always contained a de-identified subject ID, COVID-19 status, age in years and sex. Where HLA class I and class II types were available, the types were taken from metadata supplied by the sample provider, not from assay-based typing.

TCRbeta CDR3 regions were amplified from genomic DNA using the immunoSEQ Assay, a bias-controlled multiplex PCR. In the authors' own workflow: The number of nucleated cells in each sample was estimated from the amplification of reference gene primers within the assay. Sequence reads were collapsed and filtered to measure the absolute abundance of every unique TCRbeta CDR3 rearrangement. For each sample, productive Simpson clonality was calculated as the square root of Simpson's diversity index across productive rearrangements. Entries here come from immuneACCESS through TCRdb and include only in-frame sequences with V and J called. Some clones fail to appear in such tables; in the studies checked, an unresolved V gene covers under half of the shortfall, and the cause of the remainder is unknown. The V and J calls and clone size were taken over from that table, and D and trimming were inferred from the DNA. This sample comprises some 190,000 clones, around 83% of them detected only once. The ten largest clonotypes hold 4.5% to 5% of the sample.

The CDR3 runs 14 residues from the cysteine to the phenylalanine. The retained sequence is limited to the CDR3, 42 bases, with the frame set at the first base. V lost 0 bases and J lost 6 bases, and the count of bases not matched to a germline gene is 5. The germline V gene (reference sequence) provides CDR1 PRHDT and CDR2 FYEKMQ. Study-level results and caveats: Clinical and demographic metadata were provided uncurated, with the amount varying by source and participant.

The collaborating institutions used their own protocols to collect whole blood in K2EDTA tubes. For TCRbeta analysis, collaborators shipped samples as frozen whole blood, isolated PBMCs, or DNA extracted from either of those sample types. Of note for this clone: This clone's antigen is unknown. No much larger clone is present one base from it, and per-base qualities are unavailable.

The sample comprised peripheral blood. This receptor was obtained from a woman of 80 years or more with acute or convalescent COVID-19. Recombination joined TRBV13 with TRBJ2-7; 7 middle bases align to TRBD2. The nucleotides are TGTGCCAGCAGCTTAGGCCGCGGGGGATCCGAGCAGTACTTC. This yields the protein CASSLGRGGSEQYF.